This is a list of T cell receptor beta chains from one sample in a study of blood T cells in healthy people across ages. TCRdb reprocessed the 5' RACE reads via MiXCR and lists one record per CDR3 protein. The table includes some 1.7 million distinct CDR3 sequences, approximately 28% detected once. The sequenced material came from blood. Receptor source: a woman aged 25 to 39 in good health. Each CDR3 is given with its conserved first and last residue. Each record gives: CDR3 length, D gene, V gene, CDR3 protein. D genes are given only for firm matches.

13 NA TRBV20-1 CSEYGATKDTQYF
12 TRBD1 TRBV20-1 CRADRTGYTQYF
14 NA TRBV15 CATSRDWGAYEQYF
17 NA TRBV9 CASSVDGATKGNTEAFF
15 NA TRBV30 CAWSVMRDRKNIQYF
14 NA TRBV4-1 CASSQVDGGYEQYF
14 NA TRBV6-6 CASSYGSRSNTIYF
15 TRBD2 TRBV12-3/TRBV12-4 CASSIAGGSTDTQYF
19 TRBD2 TRBV29-1 CSVEVRLGRLAGEGETQYF
15 TRBD2 TRBV12-3/TRBV12-4 CASRAQLGTSNEEFF
13 NA TRBV12-3/TRBV12-4 CASRADSHNEQFF
13 NA TRBV2 CASIRNPTDTQYF
15 NA TRBV11-2 CASRRISADYYEQYF
14 TRBD1 TRBV7-9 CASSARTGAETQYF
15 NA TRBV7-2 CASRGRTASTDTQYF
16 NA TRBV6-2/TRBV6-3 CASSSPTGGRVKPQHF
15 TRBD2 TRBV12-3/TRBV12-4 CASRKLAGSTDTQYF
15 TRBD1 TRBV10-3 CAISPDRGPNNEQYF
14 NA TRBV6-2/TRBV6-3 CASSYSPSTHEQFF
15 TRBD1 TRBV27 CASSLTGASNTEAFF
14 NA TRBV6-5 CASSPETSGKTQYF
17 TRBD1 TRBV9 CASSVTSGTGATDTQYF
16 NA TRBV7-6 CASSSTRGSGANVLTF
12 TRBD1 TRBV19 CASQQGARGYTF
14 TRBD2 TRBV18 CASSRRSAGVEQFF
13 TRBD1 TRBV19 CASRVPGGNGYTF
15 NA TRBV5-1 CASSPGPTRGYGYTF
15 NA TRBV20-1 CSAARVGGRIYEQYF
15 NA TRBV2 CASNLRTGNTDTQYF
14 TRBD1 TRBV12-3/TRBV12-4 CASSFLGTGSGYTF
16 NA TRBV11-1 CASSLERGTTYNEQFF
16 NA TRBV20-1 CSARDLFGGHTDTQYF